Below, 6 T cell receptor beta chains from the same sample are listed, as sequenced in a study of human T cells and chemical hapten exposure. Time point in this sample: pre-sensitization, week 0. Indicated treatment: therapeutic diphenylcyclopropenone sensitization with weekly scalp DPC. In TCRdb, the RACE reads were re-called with MiXCR into one record per CDR3 protein. The table shows over 300,000 distinct CDR3 sequences, with roughly 5.3% occurring only once. Sequencing used whole blood, obtained in connection with sensitization to the hapten diphenylcyclopropenone (DPC). All receptors come from a woman in her fifties or sixties with alopecia areata. Some clones in this sample may be carry-over from other donors' samples.

This clonotype has more than one count but fewer than ten. J is TRBJ2-7 and V is TRBV29-1; no definite D call. Trimming cost V 1 base and J 3 bases, with 4 bases left between them. In germline, CDR1 is SQVTM, CDR2 ANQGSEA. The CDR3 contains 11 residues. The CDR3 DNA is TGCAGCGTTGAAGCTAACTACGAGCAGTACTTC. Its translation is CSVEANYEQYF.

In this sample, this clonotype turned up many times. This chain connects TRBV4-2 to TRBJ2-1; TRBD2 might be the D (7 bases). Per germline, CDR1 LGHNA and CDR2 YNFKEQ. The CDR3 sequence is 15 residues long. The V gene lost 0 bases and the J gene lost 7 bases, with 13 bases spanning the gap. The CDR3 is CASSQDGGAGNEQFF. CDR3 nucleotides: TGTGCCAGCAGCCAAGATGGGGGGGCGGGGAATGAGCAGTTCTTC.

The rearrangement joins TRBV28 to TRBJ2-7, with 10 bases aligning to TRBD2. The germline CDR1 and CDR2 sequences are MDHEN and SYDVKM. Losses at the gene ends were 3 bases for V and 1 base for J; bases not matched to a gene: 6. This CDR3 is built from 16 residues. The CDR3 spells CASSFPASGSSYEQYF. DNA of the CDR3: TGTGCCAGCAGTTTCCCGGCTAGCGGGAGTTCCTACGAGCAGTACTTC. The complete variable domain, with remaining parts taken from reference TRBV28 and TRBJ2-7, reads DVKVTQSSRYLVKRTGEKVFLECVQDMDHENMFWYRQDPGLGLRLIYFSYDVKMKEKGDIPEGYSVSREKKERFSLILESASTNQTSMYLCASSFPASGSSYEQYFGPGTRLTVT.

This clonotype was detected many times. The V gene is TRBV9, the J gene TRBJ2-2; unclear D gene. Germline lookup yields CDR1 SGDLS and CDR2 YYNGEE. The CDR3 covers 14 residues. The V and J ends lost 3 bases and 1 base respectively, with 7 bases between them. This chain's CDR3 is CASSGRLNTGELFF. The CDR3, as DNA: TGTGCCAGCAGCGGACGCTTGAACACCGGGGAGCTGTTTTTT.

The chain joins TRBV9 to TRBJ1-2; D gene uncertain. This CDR3 comprises 16 residues. Germline V CDR1 and CDR2: SGDLS, YYNGEE. Trimming shortened V by 0 bases and J by 2 bases, and 14 bases separated the two germline ends. CDR3 sequence (DNA): TGTGCCAGCAGCGTAGAGAAAGGAGGGCAGAACTATGGCTACACCTTC. Its translation: CASSVEKGGQNYGYTF.

This clonotype turned up a few times. J is TRBJ2-3 and V is TRBV7-9; 15 nucleotides align to TRBD2. V shed 4 bases, J shed 1 base, and the junction held 3 bases outside the gene matches. The CDR3 is 17 amino acids. The germline V gene encodes CDR1 SEHNR and CDR2 FQNEAQ (reference sequence). The chain's CDR3 is CASSSGTSGRRTDTQYF. The DNA of the CDR3 is TGTGCCAGCAGCTCCGGGACTAGCGGGAGGCGCACAGATACGCAGTATTTT.